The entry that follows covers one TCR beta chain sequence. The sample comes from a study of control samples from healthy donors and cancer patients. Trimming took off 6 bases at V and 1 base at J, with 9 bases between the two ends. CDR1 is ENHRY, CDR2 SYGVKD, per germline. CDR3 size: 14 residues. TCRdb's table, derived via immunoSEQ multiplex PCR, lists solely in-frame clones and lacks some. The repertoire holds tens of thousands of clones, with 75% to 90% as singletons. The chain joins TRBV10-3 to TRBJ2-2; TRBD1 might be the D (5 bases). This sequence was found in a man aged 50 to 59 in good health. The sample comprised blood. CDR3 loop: CAIRPDRNTGELFF. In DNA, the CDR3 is TGTGCCATCAGACCCGACAGGAACACCGGGGAGCTGTTTTTT.